This entry lists 25 T cell receptor beta chains sequenced from one sample in a study of human T cells and chemical hapten exposure. Time point meaning: patch test 1, 2 weeks after DPC sensitization. The treatment: therapeutic diphenylcyclopropenone sensitization with weekly scalp DPC. MiXCR, applied by TCRdb to the RACE reads, yields one record per CDR3 protein. The sample lists roughly 200,000 distinct CDR3 sequences; about 22% were seen once. Material: whole blood, obtained in connection with sensitization to the hapten diphenylcyclopropenone (DPC). The receptor set was obtained from a woman aged 50 to 60 with alopecia areata. Some clones in this sample may be carry-over from other donors' samples.

The table lists this clonotype with a few counts. The J gene is TRBJ1-2, the V gene TRBV7-6; the D gene is possibly TRBD1 (5 bases). The CDR3 is made up of 13 amino acids. From germline, CDR1 is SGHVS and CDR2 FNYEAQ. V lost 5 bases and J lost 4, with 11 bases in between. CDR3: CASSRGGTYGYTF. The CDR3 nucleotides are TGTGCCAGCAGCCGTGGGGGAACCTATGGCTACACCTTC.

A few counts support this clonotype. V usage is TRBV12-3 or TRBV12-4 and J usage is TRBJ2-1; D perhaps matches TRBD2 (5 bases). V was pared by 2 bases and J by 8 bases, with 13 bases between. CDR3 size: 14 residues. The CDR3 DNA follows: TGTGCCAGCAGTTTACCCCCGTGGACTCATGAGCAGTTCTTC. It encodes CASSLPPWTHEQFF.

This clonotype was seen repeatedly, ten times or more. The chain links TRBV5-1 to TRBJ2-1, with 9 bases aligning to TRBD2. CDR1 and CDR2 (germline): SGHRS, YFSETQ. V was pared by 1 base and J by 10 bases, with 6 bases of the junction left unmatched. The CDR3 sequence is 14 residues long. This chain's CDR3 is CASSLRVAGEEQFF. DNA of the CDR3: TGCGCCAGCAGCTTGCGAGTAGCGGGAGAAGAGCAGTTCTTC.

This clonotype was observed a few times. One junction end does not reproduce the germline sequence, and a read error may be involved. V and J are TRBV7-7 and TRBJ2-5; D remains unclear. The CDR3 covers 14 residues. Germline V lookup: CDR1 SSHAT, CDR2 FNYEAQ (reference sequence). DNA for the CDR3: TGTGCTAGCAGCTCTCGGAGTGACCAAGAGACCCAGTACTTC. Amino acids: CASSSRSDQETQYF. Filled out from reference TRBV7-7 and TRBJ2-5, the complete variable domain reads GAGVSQSPRYKVTKRGQDVTLRCDPISSHATLYWYQQALGQGPEFLTYFNYEAQPDKSGLPSDRFSAERPEGSISTLTIQRTEQRDSAMYRCASSSRSDQETQYFGPGTRLLVL.

The CDR3 here is CSARDQSWTEAFF. In nucleotides, the CDR3 is TGCAGTGCTAGGGACCAGAGTTGGACTGAAGCTTTCTTT. The chain couples TRBV20-1 to TRBJ1-1; no firm D call. Germline CDR1 is DFQATT and CDR2 is SNEGSKA (reference sequence). Between the trimmed V and J ends, which lost 3 bases and 5 bases, there was a span of 13 bases. The CDR3 runs to 13 residues.

This clonotype was picked up a small number of times. The chain combines TRBV9 with TRBJ2-7, with 10 bases fitting TRBD2. The CDR3 has 16 amino acids. The V gene's germline CDR1 is SGDLS and CDR2 YYNGEE. V dropped 4 bases and J dropped 2; count of bases not matched to a gene: 9. The CDR3 sequence is CASSSWISGGTYEQYF. The CDR3 DNA reads as TGTGCCAGCAGCAGTTGGATTAGCGGGGGGACCTACGAGCAGTACTTC.

The sample holds many counts of this clonotype. This chain uses TRBV18 with TRBJ2-1; D not certain. Per the germline V gene, CDR1 is KGHSH and CDR2 is LQKENI. The CDR3 spans 17 residues. V was clipped by 4 bases and J by 3 bases, with 19 bases between them. This CDR3 is CASSRFNGVLNYNEQFF. The CDR3, as DNA: TGTGCCAGCTCACGGTTCAATGGGGTTTTAAACTACAATGAGCAGTTCTTC.

The V and J genes are TRBV19 and TRBJ1-4, with no clear D. In germline, CDR1 is LNHDA, CDR2 SQIVND (reference sequence). The CDR3 covers 13 residues. V lost 7 bases to trimming and J lost 8 bases, with 14 bases between them. The CDR3 DNA reads TGTGCCAGTAATCGGGGATTCGGCGAAAAACTGTTTTTT. Translated: CASNRGFGEKLFF.

The table lists this clonotype with a few counts. The gene calls are TRBV27 and TRBJ2-7; maybe TRBD1 (6 bases). This CDR3 comprises 13 residues. The germline CDR1 and CDR2 sequences are MNHEY and SMNVEV (reference sequence). The germline V and J ends were trimmed by 6 bases and 7 bases, with 16 bases remaining between them. CDR3 nucleotide sequence: TGTGCCAGCAGCTGGGGGCTAAGTACGGAGCAGTACTTC. Its translation is CASSWGLSTEQYF.

This clonotype appeared a few times. V and J are TRBV11-2 and TRBJ2-3, with D unresolved. CDR1 and CDR2 from the germline V gene are SGHAT and FQNNGV. V dropped 4 bases and J dropped 2 bases, with 13 bases sitting between them. This CDR3 comprises 15 residues. The CDR3 sequence: CASSSLTAYTDTQYF. Written as DNA, the CDR3 is TGTGCCAGCAGCTCACTAACAGCCTACACAGATACGCAGTATTTT. The full variable domain, completed using reference TRBV11-2 and TRBJ2-3, is EAGVAQSPRYKIIEKRQSVAFWCNPISGHATLYWYQQILGQGPKLLIQFQNNGVVDDSQLPKDRFSAERLKGVDSTLKIQPAKLEDSAVYLCASSSLTAYTDTQYFGPGTRLTVL.

This sequence joins TRBV20-1 and TRBJ1-2, with 10 bases aligning to TRBD1. With V trimmed by 5 bases and J by 7 bases, 7 bases remained unmatched. The CDR3 totals 13 residues. The germline V gene encodes CDR1 DFQATT and CDR2 SNEGSKA (reference sequence). The CDR3 spells CSAGLTGGFGYTF. CDR3 sequence (DNA): TGCAGTGCTGGACTGACAGGGGGCTTTGGCTACACCTTC.

This clonotype showed up just a few times. The chain recombines TRBV14 with TRBJ2-4; TRBD1 matches at 9 bases. Germline values: CDR1 SGHDN, CDR2 FVKESK. CDR3 length equals 17 residues. J lost 4 bases, V lost 1 base, and 8 bases had no gene match. The CDR3 here is CASSQGTGTGKKNIQYF. CDR3 coding DNA: TGTGCCAGCAGCCAAGGAACCGGGACAGGGAAGAAAAACATTCAGTACTTC.

This clonotype appeared a single time. The rearrangement links TRBV29-1 to TRBJ2-1, with 10 nucleotides matching TRBD2. This CDR3 is 11 amino acids long. Germline V CDR1 and CDR2: SQVTM, ANQGSEA. Germline trimming cut 8 bases from V and 15 bases from J; bases unmatched to any gene: 10. The CDR3 loop reads CSTDAWTSGFF. CDR3 sequence (DNA): TGCAGCACTGACGCCTGGACTAGCGGGTTCTTC.

V gene TRBV7-2 combines with J gene TRBJ2-3; D remains ambiguous. The CDR3 covers 14 residues. Germline assignment: CDR1 SGHTA and CDR2 FQGNSA. Trimming shortened V by 1 base and J by 6 bases, and 11 bases separated the two germline ends. The CDR3 coding sequence is TGTGCCAGCAGCTTAGTCACCAGCGCCGATACGCAGTATTTT. Translation gives CASSLVTSADTQYF.

This clonotype was picked up a small number of times. The chain has TRBV20-1 and TRBJ2-7; tentatively, D is TRBD2 (6 bases). The CDR3 totals 15 residues. The V and J ends lost 6 bases and 1 base respectively, with 19 bases between them. Germline V gene data show CDR1 as DFQATT and CDR2 as SNEGSKA (reference sequence). CDR3 DNA sequence: TGCAGTGCGGGGGGACGGACAATCTTGTCCTACGAGCAGTACTTC. Encoded protein: CSAGGRTILSYEQYF.

J is TRBJ2-2 and V is TRBV4-1, with D hard to call. Trimming cost V 1 base and J 4 bases, with 4 bases left between them. Germline V gene data show CDR1 as MGHRA and CDR2 as YSYEKL. This CDR3 has 13 amino acids. Written as DNA, the CDR3 is TGCGCCAGCAGCCAAGTGGGCACCGGGGAGCTGTTTTTT. Protein product: CASSQVGTGELFF.

This clonotype has just a few counts. This chain links TRBV7-9 with TRBJ2-7, with TRBD2 identical over 9 bases. V lost 5 bases, J lost 7 bases, and 6 bases stayed unmatched. CDR1 and CDR2 (germline): SEHNR, FQNEAQ (reference sequence). The CDR3 has 13 amino acids. This CDR3 is CASSHSGSGEQYF. As DNA, the CDR3 is TGTGCCAGCAGCCATAGCGGGAGCGGGGAGCAGTACTTC.

This clonotype was found a few times. The V and J genes are TRBV5-1 and TRBJ1-2; D is undetermined. The CDR3 spans 17 residues. Between the trimmed V and J ends, which lost 2 bases and 4 bases, there was a span of 21 bases. Germline CDR1 and CDR2: SGHRS and YFSETQ. CDR3 DNA: TGCGCCAGCAGCTTTGGTCTAGAGAACTTAGCCCCCTATGGCTACACCTTC. Translating it yields CASSFGLENLAPYGYTF. Complete variable domain (other parts from reference TRBV5-1 and TRBJ1-2): KAGVTQTPRYLIKTRGQQVTLSCSPISGHRSVSWYQQTPGQGLQFLFEYFSETQRNKGNFPGRFSGRQFSNSRSEMNVSTLELGDSALYLCASSFGLENLAPYGYTFGSGTRLTVV.

This clonotype has more than one count but fewer than ten. The chain uses TRBV20-1 and TRBJ2-2; D not certain. V gave up 7 bases and J gave up 0 bases, with 9 bases separating them. The length of the CDR3 is 13 residues. Germline loops: CDR1 DFQATT, CDR2 SNEGSKA (reference sequence). The CDR3 reads CSVRLANTGELFF. The CDR3 coding sequence is TGCAGTGTAAGGCTGGCGAACACCGGGGAGCTGTTTTTT.

This sequence joins TRBV11-2 and TRBJ2-7; possibly TRBD2 for D (7 bases). The CDR3 sequence is 15 residues long. Looked up from germline, CDR1 is SGHAT and CDR2 is FQNNGV. V was pared by 5 bases and J by 2 bases, with 16 bases between. CDR3 DNA sequence: TGTGCCAGCAGCCCCAGGGCGGGGGCCCCCTACGAGCAGTACTTC. This encodes CASSPRAGAPYEQYF.

This clonotype was detected only a few times. DNA for the CDR3: TGCAGCGTTGGGATCACAGATACGCAGTATTTT. It codes for CSVGITDTQYF. The genes are TRBV29-1 and TRBJ2-3; D remains ambiguous. The CDR3 length is 11 residues. V dropped 4 bases and J dropped 2 bases, with 4 bases sitting between them. Germline values: CDR1 SQVTM, CDR2 ANQGSEA.

This clonotype has more than one count but fewer than ten. The chain joins TRBV12-3 or TRBV12-4 to TRBJ1-1, with TRBD1 identical over 7 bases. The CDR3 totals 14 residues. With V trimmed by 3 bases and J by 6 bases, 7 bases remained unmatched. DNA for the CDR3: TGTGCCAGCAGTTTCGACAGGGAGGTCCCTGAAGCTTTCTTT. Its translation is CASSFDREVPEAFF.

This clonotype showed up just a few times. V and J are TRBV14 and TRBJ2-1, with D possibly matching TRBD1 (5 bases). Germline V CDR1 and CDR2: SGHDN, FVKESK. The CDR3 spans 11 residues. V was cut by 3 bases and J by 13 bases, with 10 bases left in between. CDR3 sequence reads: CASSQGRQQFF. CDR3 DNA: TGTGCCAGCAGCCAGGGGCGGCAACAGTTCTTC.

This clonotype occurred once. This sequence joins TRBV29-1 and TRBJ2-3; D gene ambiguous. The V gene lost 8 bases and the J gene lost 0 bases, with 12 bases spanning the gap. Germline CDR1 and CDR2: SQVTM and ANQGSEA. CDR3 length equals 13 residues. The DNA of the CDR3 is TGCAGCCCCTTTGTCGGGAGCACAGATACGCAGTATTTT. Its translation is CSPFVGSTDTQYF.

The chain combines TRBV3-1 with TRBJ2-1; 7 bases match TRBD2. This CDR3 spans 16 amino acids. Per germline, CDR1 LGHDT and CDR2 YNNKEL (reference sequence). With 0 bases clipped from V and 7 bases from J, the junction kept 9 bases outside the gene matches. CDR3 DNA sequence: TGTGCCAGCAGCCAAGATCTGGGGGACGGGGGGAATGAGCAGTTCTTC. As protein: CASSQDLGDGGNEQFF.